The entry below describes one TCR beta chain. Its antigen is still unknown. No much larger clone exists at a distance of one base, and base qualities are not known. These data belong to a study of radiotherapy plus CTLA-4 blockade in lung cancer (dated by TCRdb to 2017 to 2018). Background for the entire study: Objective responses occurred in 18% of enrolled patients, and over 30% achieved disease control.

Paper-wide results and their limitations: Increased serum interferon-beta after radiation, together with early dynamic changes in blood T cell clones, were reported to be the strongest predictors of response. After treatment with radiotherapy and ipilimumab, TCR clones that originated in tumors expanded in peripheral blood.

To prepare the library, the immunoSEQ multiplex PCR assay was applied. TCRdb obtained this table from immuneACCESS and retained in-frame rearrangements with V and J assigned. These tables miss some clones; where compared with another copy, unresolved V genes account for less than half of the shortfall, and the remainder is unexplained. This sample lists some 50,000 clones; approximately 80% were detected once. The ten most abundant clones make up about 2.9% of the sample. The study tested focal radiation therapy combined with CTLA-4 blockade (ipilimumab) in patients with chemo-refractory metastatic non-small-cell lung cancer. The CDR3 numbers 15 residues from cysteine through phenylalanine. The sequence is cut down to CDR3 DNA, 45 bases in frame from base 1. The germline V gene specifies MNHNS as CDR1 and SASEGT as CDR2.

The chain uses TRBV6-1 and TRBJ2-5; 9 central nucleotides agree with TRBD1. The DNA end is a closer match to TRBJ2-7, so the J assignment may be wrong. This TCR derives from a human donor with non-small cell lung cancer who had a partial response to radiotherapy plus ipilimumab. Sequencing used peripheral blood, obtained from a patient treated with radiotherapy plus ipilimumab. The CDR3 reads CASSEGGTGFYEQYF. The DNA sequence is TGTGCCAGCAGTGAAGGCGGGACAGGGTTCTACGAGCAGTACTTC.